This TCR beta chain was retrieved from a study of T cell repertoires in cytomegalovirus infection. Turning to the study itself: The study used recently identified HLA-C-restricted and well-studied HLA-B-restricted CMV epitopes. Signatures in public TCR beta sequences pointed to both CMV infection and matching HLA type. Broader study findings: Carriers of CMV and the relevant HLA type were discriminated by public TCR beta frequency. Predominance within the ex vivo response was attributable to HLA-C-restricted CMV-specific TCR beta clonotypes.

TCRdb re-analysed the reads in MiXCR, keeping a single row per CDR3 protein. Of under 850,000 distinct CDR3 sequences listed, 30% to 40% are singletons. As regards this clonotype: Its target is unknown.

This receptor was identified in a human donor in good health (CMV status not recorded). Some clones in this sample may be carry-over from other donors' samples. The starting material was cultured PBMCs, obtained from culture after CMV antigen stimulation.

The CDR3 loop is CSVEGLAGGEQYF. The CDR3 nucleotides are TGCAGCGTTGAGGGTTTAGCGGGAGGAGAGCAGTACTTC. The rearrangement joins TRBV29-1 to TRBJ2-7; 10 bases align to TRBD2. CDR3 length: 13 residues. CDR1 is SQVTM, CDR2 ANQGSEA, per germline. Losses at the gene ends were 3 bases for V and 7 bases for J; bases not matched to a gene: 6.